Presented here are 9 T cell receptor beta chains from one specimen sequenced in a study of CD8+ T cells in alopecia areata. As to treatment: oral pan-JAK inhibitor, 5-10 mg twice daily. TCR sequencing used cDNA made by reverse transcription of extracted RNA. The protocol was immunoSEQ multiplex PCR, while the TCRdb copy is restricted to in-frame clones and leaves out a portion. This table has under 300,000 clones, 60% appearing once. This sample comprised CD4+ T cells sorted from blood, obtained at roughly week 53, from a patient treated with tofacitinib. These receptors all come from a human donor with alopecia areata.

This sequence joins TRBV10-2 and TRBJ2-1; the match to TRBD1 covers 7 bases. The CDR3 is made up of 13 amino acids. Looked up from germline, CDR1 is WSHSY and CDR2 is SAAADI. The V gene end was trimmed by 10 bases and the J gene end by 2 bases; junction bases not matched to a gene: 5. CDR3 in DNA: TGCGCCACACAGGGGAGTGCCTACAATGAGCAGTTCTTC. Its translation is CATQGSAYNEQFF.

The chain uses TRBV7-2 and TRBJ1-2, with D perhaps matching TRBD1 (5 bases). Per germline, CDR1 SGHTA and CDR2 FQGNSA. This CDR3 has 13 residues. Trimming removed 4 bases from V and 8 bases from J, with 14 bases in between. CDR3 bases: TGTGCCAGCAGCTCTCCAAGGGGACGCGGCTACACCTTC. This gives the protein CASSSPRGRGYTF.

The chain is built from TRBV30 and TRBJ2-3; D perhaps matches TRBD1 (6 bases). Looked up from germline, CDR1 is GTSNPN and CDR2 is SVGIG (reference sequence). The CDR3 loop spans 13 amino acids. Trimming cost V 4 bases and J 2 bases, with 10 bases left between them. CDR3 protein: CAWKQGHTDTQYF. The CDR3 DNA follows: TGTGCCTGGAAACAGGGACACACAGATACGCAGTATTTT.

The chain's CDR3 is CASSLEADTQYF. CDR3 bases: TGCGCCAGCAGCTTGGAAGCAGATACGCAGTATTTT. V gene TRBV5-1 combines with J gene TRBJ2-3; D is undetermined. The CDR3 sequence is 12 residues long. CDR1 SGHRS and CDR2 YFSETQ come from the germline V gene. The V and J ends lost 0 bases and 4 bases respectively, with 3 bases between them.

This chain uses TRBV5-4 with TRBJ1-6, with 7 nucleotides matching TRBD1. Germline lookup yields CDR1 SGHNT and CDR2 YYREEE (reference sequence). The trim removed 0 bases at V and 10 bases at J, leaving 10 bases unmatched. The CDR3 runs 16 residues. CDR3 coding DNA: TGTGCCAGCAGCTTGGGGTCGCTTCAGGGGGTCTCACCCCTCCACTTT. The encoded protein is CASSLGSLQGVSPLHF.

The CDR3 DNA reads as TGTGCCAGCAGCCCGCGACAGGGGACCGGGGCCCTCCACTTT. Protein product: CASSPRQGTGALHF. The V and J genes are TRBV9 and TRBJ1-6, with 8 bases lining up with TRBD1. CDR3 length equals 14 residues. With V trimmed by 4 bases and J by 14 bases, 11 bases remained unmatched. The germline gives CDR1 SGDLS, CDR2 YYNGEE.

This chain uses TRBV29-1 with TRBJ1-2; TRBD1 aligns across 8 bases. The CDR3 has 12 residues. Unmatched junction bases numbered 9, after V lost 8 bases and J lost 7 bases. CDR1 SQVTM and CDR2 ANQGSEA come from the germline V gene. The CDR3, as DNA: TGCAGCATAACAGGGGGACTAGTTGGCTACACCTTC. It encodes CSITGGLVGYTF.

The table lists this clone with a count of one. V usage is TRBV7-3 and J usage is TRBJ1-1; D is undetermined. Trimming left V 4 bases short and J 1 base short, with 13 bases between. CDR1 SGHTA and CDR2 FQGTGA come from the germline V gene. The CDR3 has 15 residues. The CDR3, as DNA: TGTGCCAGCAGCTCCCAAGGGTCGCAGAACACTGAAGCTTTCTTT. Encoded protein: CASSSQGSQNTEAFF. Variable domain in full (rest from reference TRBV7-3 and TRBJ1-1): GAGVSQTPSNKVTEKGKYVELRCDPISGHTALYWYRQSLGQGPEFLIYFQGTGAADDSGLPNDRFFAVRPEGSVSTLKIQRTERGDSAVYLCASSSQGSQNTEAFFGQGTRLTVV.

This clone came up a few times. This chain links TRBV10-3 with TRBJ2-7, with TRBD2 matching 8 bases. From germline, CDR1 is ENHRY and CDR2 SYGVKD. The CDR3 has 16 amino acids. Germline trimming cut 0 bases from V and 4 bases from J; bases unmatched to any gene: 8. CDR3 residues: CAISESSSGVIYEQYF. The CDR3 DNA sequence: TGTGCCATCAGTGAGTCGAGTAGCGGGGTTATTTACGAGCAGTACTTC.